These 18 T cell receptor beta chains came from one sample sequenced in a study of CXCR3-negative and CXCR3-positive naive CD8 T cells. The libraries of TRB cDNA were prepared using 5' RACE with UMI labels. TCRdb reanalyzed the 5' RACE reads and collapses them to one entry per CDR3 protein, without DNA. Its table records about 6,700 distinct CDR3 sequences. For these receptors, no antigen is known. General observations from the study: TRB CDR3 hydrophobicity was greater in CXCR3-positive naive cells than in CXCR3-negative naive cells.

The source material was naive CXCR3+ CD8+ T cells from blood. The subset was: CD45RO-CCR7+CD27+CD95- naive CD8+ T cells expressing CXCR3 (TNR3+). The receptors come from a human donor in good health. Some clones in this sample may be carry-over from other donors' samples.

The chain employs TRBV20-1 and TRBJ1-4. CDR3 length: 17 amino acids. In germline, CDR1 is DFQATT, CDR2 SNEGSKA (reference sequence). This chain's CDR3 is CSAREDLVRVANEKLFF.

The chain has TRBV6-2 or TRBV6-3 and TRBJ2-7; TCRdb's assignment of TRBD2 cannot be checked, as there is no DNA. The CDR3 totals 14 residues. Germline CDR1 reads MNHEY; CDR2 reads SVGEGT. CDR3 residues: CASSQPGTSEAQYF.

The CDR3 region is CASSSTPAGAFYNEQFF. The gene calls are TRBV6-5 and TRBJ2-1; without DNA, the TCRdb call of TRBD1 cannot be checked. The germline gives CDR1 MNHEY, CDR2 SVGAGI. The CDR3 contains 17 residues.

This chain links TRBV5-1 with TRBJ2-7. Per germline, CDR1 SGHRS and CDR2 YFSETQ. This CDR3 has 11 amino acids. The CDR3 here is CASSLNYEQYF.

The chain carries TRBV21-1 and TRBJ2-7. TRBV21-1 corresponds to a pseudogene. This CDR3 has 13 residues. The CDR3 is CASSKAQTYEQYF.

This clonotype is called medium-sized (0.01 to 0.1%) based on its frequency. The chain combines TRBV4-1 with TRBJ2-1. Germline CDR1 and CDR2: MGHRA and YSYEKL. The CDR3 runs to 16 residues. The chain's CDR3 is CASSQVEQISNNEQFF.

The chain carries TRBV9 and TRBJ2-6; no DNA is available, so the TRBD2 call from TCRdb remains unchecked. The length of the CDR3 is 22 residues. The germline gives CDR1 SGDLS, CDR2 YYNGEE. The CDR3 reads CASSAPQQGLRAFSSGANVLTF.

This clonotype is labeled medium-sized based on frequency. The CDR3 sequence is CASSLWAGEQFF. The chain uses TRBV11-2 and TRBJ2-1. Germline CDR1 and CDR2: SGHAT and FQNNGV. This CDR3 region has 12 residues. Full variable domain (outside the CDR3, taken from reference TRBV11-2 and TRBJ2-1): EAGVAQSPRYKIIEKRQSVAFWCNPISGHATLYWYQQILGQGPKLLIQFQNNGVVDDSQLPKDRFSAERLKGVDSTLKIQPAKLEDSAVYLCASSLWAGEQFFGPGTRLTVL.

CDR3 region: CSAYQGLYENTEAFF. The J gene is TRBJ1-1, the V gene TRBV29-1; TCRdb names TRBD1, which stays unverified in the absence of DNA. Germline CDR1 SQVTM, CDR2 ANQGSEA. This CDR3 has 15 amino acids.

The CDR3 loop is CASSAGDETQYF. The gene calls are TRBV5-6 and TRBJ2-5; TCRdb calls TRBD1, which cannot be checked without DNA. The CDR3 totals 12 residues. Per the germline V gene, CDR1 is SGHDT and CDR2 is YYEEEE.

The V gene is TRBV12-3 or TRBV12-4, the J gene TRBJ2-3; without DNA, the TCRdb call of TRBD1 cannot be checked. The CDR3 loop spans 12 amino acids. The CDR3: CASKDRGDTQYF.

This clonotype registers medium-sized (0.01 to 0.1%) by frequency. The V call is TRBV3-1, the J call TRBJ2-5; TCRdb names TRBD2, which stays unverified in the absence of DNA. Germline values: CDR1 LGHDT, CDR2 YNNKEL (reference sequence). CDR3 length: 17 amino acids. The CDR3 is CASSQDPLAGARRAQYF.

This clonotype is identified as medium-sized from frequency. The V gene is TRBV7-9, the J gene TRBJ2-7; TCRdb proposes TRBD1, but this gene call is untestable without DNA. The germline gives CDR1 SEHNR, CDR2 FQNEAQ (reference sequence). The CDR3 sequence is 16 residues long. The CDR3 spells CASSFGRTRNLIEQYF. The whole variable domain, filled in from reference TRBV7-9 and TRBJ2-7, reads DTGVSQNPRHKITKRGQNVTFRCDPISEHNRLYWYRQTLGQGPEFLTYFQNEAQLEKSRLLSDRFSAERPKGSFSTLEIQRTEQGDSAMYLCASSFGRTRNLIEQYFGPGTRLTVT.

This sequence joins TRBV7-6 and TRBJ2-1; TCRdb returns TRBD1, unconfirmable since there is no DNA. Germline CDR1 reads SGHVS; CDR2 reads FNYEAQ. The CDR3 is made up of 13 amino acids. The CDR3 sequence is CASSSTGGREQFF. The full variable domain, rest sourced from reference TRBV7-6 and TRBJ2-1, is GAGVSQSPRYKVTKRGQDVALRCDPISGHVSLYWYRQALGQGPEFLTYFNYEAQQDKSGLPNDRFSAERPEGSISTLTIQRTEQRDSAMYRCASSSTGGREQFFGPGTRLTVL.

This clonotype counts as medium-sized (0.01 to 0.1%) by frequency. CDR3 loop: CASLSQLAVAYEQYF. The chain links TRBV21-1 to TRBJ2-7; TCRdb proposes TRBD2, but this gene call is untestable without DNA. TRBV21-1 is tagged as a pseudogene. The CDR3 is 15 amino acids.

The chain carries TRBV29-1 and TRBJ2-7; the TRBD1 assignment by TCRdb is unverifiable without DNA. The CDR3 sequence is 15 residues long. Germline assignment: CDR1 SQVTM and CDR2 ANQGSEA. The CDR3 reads CSVIDRGQRAVEQYF.

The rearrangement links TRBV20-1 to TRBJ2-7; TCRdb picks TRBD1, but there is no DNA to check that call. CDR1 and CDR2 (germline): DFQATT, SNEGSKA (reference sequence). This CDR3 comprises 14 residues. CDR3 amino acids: CSVRADSRAYEQYF.

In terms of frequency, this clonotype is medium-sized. The CDR3 spells CSARRGATDTQYF. V usage is TRBV29-1 and J usage is TRBJ2-3; TCRdb outputs TRBD1, but without DNA this stays unchecked. This CDR3 region has 13 residues. Germline loops: CDR1 SQVTM, CDR2 ANQGSEA.